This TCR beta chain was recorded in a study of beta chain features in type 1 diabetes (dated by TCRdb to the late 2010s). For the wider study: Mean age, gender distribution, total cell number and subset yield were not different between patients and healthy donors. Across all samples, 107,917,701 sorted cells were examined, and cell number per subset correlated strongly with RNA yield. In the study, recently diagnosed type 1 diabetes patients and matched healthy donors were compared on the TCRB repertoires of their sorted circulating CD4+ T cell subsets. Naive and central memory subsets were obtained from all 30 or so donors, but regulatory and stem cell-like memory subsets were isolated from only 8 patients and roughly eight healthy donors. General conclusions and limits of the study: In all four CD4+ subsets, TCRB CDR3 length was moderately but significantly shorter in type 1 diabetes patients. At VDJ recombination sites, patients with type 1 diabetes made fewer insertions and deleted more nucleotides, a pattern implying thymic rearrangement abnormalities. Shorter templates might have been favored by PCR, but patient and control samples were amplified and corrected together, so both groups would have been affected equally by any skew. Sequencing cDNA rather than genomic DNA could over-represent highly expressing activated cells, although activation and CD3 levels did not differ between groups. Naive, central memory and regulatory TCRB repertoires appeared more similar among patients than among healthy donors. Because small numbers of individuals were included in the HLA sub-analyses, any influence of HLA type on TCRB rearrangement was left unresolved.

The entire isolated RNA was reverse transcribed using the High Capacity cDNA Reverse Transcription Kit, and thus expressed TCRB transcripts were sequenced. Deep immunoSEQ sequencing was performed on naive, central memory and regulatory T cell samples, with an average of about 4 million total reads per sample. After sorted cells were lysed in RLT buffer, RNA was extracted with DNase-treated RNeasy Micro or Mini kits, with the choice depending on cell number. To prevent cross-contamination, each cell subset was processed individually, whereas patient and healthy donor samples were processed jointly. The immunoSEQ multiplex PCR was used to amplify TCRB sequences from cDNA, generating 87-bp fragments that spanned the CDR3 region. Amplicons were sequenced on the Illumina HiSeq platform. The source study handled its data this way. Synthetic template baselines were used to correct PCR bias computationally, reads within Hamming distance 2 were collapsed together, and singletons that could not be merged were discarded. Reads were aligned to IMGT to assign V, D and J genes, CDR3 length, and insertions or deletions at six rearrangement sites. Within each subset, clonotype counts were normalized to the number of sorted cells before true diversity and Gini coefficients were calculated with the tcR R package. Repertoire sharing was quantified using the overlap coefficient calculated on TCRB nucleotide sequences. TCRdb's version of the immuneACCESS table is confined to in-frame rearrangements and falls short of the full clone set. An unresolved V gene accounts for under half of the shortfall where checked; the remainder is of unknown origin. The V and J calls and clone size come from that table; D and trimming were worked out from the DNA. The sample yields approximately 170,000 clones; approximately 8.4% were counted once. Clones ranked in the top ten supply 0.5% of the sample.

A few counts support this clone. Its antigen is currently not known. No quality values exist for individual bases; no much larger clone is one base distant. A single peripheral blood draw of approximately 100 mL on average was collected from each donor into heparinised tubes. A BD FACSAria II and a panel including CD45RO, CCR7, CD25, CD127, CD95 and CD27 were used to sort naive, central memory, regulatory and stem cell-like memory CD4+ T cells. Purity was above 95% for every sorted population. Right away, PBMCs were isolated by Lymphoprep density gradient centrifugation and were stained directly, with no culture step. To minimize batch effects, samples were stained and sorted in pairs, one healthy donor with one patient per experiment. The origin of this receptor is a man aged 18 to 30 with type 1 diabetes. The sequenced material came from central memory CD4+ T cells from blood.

Here the CDR3 is given as CASSEAGTYEQYF. The DNA sequence is given as TGTGCCAGCAGTGAAGCAGGGACCTACGAGCAGTACTTC. The V and J segments used are TRBV25-1 and TRBJ2-7; matching of 5 bases hints at TRBD1 as the D gene. From the germline V gene, CDR1 is MGHDK and CDR2 is SYGVNS. The junction carries 7 bases between V and J, which are trimmed by 2 bases and 2 bases respectively. Measured from the cysteine to the phenylalanine, the CDR3 is 13 residues long. The sequence is cut down to CDR3 DNA, 39 bases in frame from base 1.